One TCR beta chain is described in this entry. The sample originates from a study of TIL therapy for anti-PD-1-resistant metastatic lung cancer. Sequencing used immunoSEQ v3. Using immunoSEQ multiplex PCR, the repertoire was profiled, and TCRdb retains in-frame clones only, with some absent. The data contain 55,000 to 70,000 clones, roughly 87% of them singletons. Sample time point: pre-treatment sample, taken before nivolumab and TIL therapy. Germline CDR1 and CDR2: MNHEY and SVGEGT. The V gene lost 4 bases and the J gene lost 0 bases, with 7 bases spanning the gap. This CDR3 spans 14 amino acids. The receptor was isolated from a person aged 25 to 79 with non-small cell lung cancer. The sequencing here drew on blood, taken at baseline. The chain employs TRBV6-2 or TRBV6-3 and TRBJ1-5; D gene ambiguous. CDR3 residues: CASSSTYSNQPQHF. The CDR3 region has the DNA TGTGCCAGCAGTTCCACTTATAGCAATCAGCCCCAGCATTTT.